This is a list of T cell receptor beta chains from one sample in a study of blood T cell repertoires in COVID-19. Assay used: immunoSEQ multiplex PCR; TCRdb lists only in-frame clones, some missing. The sample contains roughly 35,000 clones, under 85% of which appear only once. Sequencing was performed on peripheral blood. These receptors were obtained from a man of 80 years or more with acute or convalescent COVID-19. CDR3s include the opening cysteine and the closing phenylalanine or tryptophan.

v_call cdr3_aa
TRBV6-5 CASSPPGQTTYGYTF
TRBV5-5 CASSVSPTGGRDTQYF
TRBV5-8 CASSLGRGLNEKLFF
TRBV6-5 CASRPSKRGTGELFF
TRBV19 CASSSRQTEVSPLHF
TRBV6-2/TRBV6-3 CASSSIGEEISPLHF
TRBV6-6 CASSSLAGGPDF
TRBV11-1 CASSPQGAGELFF
TRBV15 CATTNGGFGYTF
TRBV4-1 CASSRGTGEVNEKLFF
TRBV19 CASQGARNQPQHF